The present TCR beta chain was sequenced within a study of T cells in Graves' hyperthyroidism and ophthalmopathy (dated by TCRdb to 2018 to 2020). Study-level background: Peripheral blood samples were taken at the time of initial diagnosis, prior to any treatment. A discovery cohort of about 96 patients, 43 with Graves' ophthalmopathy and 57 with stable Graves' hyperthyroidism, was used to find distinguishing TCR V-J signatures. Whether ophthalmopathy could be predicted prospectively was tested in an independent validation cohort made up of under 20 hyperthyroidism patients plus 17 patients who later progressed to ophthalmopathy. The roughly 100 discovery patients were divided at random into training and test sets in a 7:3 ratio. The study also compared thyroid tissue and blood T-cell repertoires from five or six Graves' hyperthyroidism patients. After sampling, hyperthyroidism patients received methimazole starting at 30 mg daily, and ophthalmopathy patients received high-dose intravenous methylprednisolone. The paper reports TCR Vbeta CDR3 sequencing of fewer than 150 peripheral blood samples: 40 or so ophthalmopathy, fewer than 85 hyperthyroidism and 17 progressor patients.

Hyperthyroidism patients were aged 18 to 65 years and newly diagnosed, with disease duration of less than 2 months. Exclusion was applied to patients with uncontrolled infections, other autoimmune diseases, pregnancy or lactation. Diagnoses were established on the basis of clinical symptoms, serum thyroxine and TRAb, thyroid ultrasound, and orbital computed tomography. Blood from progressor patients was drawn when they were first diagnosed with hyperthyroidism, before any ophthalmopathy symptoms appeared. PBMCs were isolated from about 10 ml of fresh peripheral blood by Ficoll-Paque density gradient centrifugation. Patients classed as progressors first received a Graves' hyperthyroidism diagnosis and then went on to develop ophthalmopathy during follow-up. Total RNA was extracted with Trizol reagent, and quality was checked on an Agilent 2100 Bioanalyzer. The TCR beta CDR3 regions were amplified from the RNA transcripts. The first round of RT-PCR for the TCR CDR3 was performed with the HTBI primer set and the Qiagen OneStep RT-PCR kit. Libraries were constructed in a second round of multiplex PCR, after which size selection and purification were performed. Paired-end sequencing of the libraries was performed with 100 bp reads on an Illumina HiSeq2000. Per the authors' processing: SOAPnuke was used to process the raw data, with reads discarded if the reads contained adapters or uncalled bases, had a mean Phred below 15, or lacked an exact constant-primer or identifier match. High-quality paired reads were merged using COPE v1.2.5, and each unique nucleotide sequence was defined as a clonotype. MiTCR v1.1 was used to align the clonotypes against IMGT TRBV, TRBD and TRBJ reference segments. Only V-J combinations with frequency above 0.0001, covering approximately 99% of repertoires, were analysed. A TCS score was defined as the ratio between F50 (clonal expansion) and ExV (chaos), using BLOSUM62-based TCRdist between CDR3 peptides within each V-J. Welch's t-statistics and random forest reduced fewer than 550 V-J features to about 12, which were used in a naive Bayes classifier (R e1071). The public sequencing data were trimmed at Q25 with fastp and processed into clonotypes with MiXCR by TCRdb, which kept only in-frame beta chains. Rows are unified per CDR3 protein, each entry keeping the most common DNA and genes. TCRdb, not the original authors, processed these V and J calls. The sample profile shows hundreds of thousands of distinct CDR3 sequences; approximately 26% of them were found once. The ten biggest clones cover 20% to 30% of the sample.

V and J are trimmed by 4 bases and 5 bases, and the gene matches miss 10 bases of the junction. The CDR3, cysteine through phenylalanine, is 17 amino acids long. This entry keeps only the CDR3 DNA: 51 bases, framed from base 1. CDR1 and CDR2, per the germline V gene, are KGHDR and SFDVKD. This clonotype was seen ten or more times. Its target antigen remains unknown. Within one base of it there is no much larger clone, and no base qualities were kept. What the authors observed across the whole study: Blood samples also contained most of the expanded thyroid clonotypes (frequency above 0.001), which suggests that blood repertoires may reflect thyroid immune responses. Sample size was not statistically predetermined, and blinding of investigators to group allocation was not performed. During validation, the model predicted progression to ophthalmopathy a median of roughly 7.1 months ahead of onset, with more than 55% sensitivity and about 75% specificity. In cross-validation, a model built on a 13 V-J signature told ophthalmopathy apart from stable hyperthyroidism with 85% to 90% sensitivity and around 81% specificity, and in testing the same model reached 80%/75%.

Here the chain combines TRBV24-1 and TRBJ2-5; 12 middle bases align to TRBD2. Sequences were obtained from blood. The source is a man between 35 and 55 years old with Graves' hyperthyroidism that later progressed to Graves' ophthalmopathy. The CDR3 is CATSDPSGRAEMETQYF. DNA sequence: TGTGCCACCAGTGACCCTAGCGGGAGGGCCGAGATGGAGACCCAGTACTTC.